The 8 T cell receptor beta chains listed next were all sequenced from one sample in a study of T cell responses to AZD1222 COVID-19 vaccine. Some clones are missing from TCRdb's copy, which holds only in-frame ones; the method was immunoSEQ multiplex PCR. The sample carries about 180,000 clones, 80% to 95% recorded once. Sequenced here: peripheral blood, sampled 28 days after the second dose of the MenACWY control vaccine. Source of these receptors: an adult who received the MenACWY meningococcal vaccine as a control.

This rearrangement joins TRBV28 to TRBJ1-6; 7 bases align to TRBD1. Unmatched junction bases numbered 8, after V lost 5 bases and J lost 10 bases. Germline V gene data show CDR1 as MDHEN and CDR2 as SYDVKM. CDR3 length equals 14 residues. For the CDR3, the DNA is TGTGCCAGCAGTGAGACAGGGAGGCGATCACCCCTCCACTTT. Amino acids: CASSETGRRSPLHF.

V usage is TRBV3-1 (or the pseudogene TRBV3-2) and J usage is TRBJ1-2; a weak D match, TRBD1 (5 bases). The V end lost 0 bases, the J end lost 4 bases, and 12 bases lay between the germline ends. The CDR3 is 15 amino acids. Germline loops: CDR1 LGHDT, CDR2 YNNKEL (reference sequence). The CDR3 here is CASSQDPGQAYGYTF. Written as DNA, the CDR3 is TGTGCCAGCAGCCAAGATCCAGGGCAGGCCTATGGCTACACCTTC.

The chain is built from TRBV18 and TRBJ2-3; TRBD1 or TRBD2 may be the D gene (6 bases each). Germline lookup yields CDR1 KGHSH and CDR2 LQKENI. Trimming took 3 bases from V and 5 from J, leaving 18 bases between them. The CDR3 spans 16 residues. The CDR3 DNA sequence: TGTGCCAGCTCACCTTGGGCAGGGGCGGGGAAAGATACGCAGTATTTT. This codes for CASSPWAGAGKDTQYF.

The chain recombines TRBV25-1 with TRBJ1-2; D not resolved. There are 13 residues in the CDR3. The germline V gene has CDR1 MGHDK and CDR2 SYGVNS. Trimming left V 2 bases short and J 2 bases short, with 6 bases between. The CDR3 loop is CASSEVGNYGYTF. CDR3 DNA sequence: TGTGCCAGCAGTGAAGTGGGGAACTATGGCTACACCTTC.

The count of this clone is one. The chain uses TRBV28 and TRBJ1-4; a possible D gene is TRBD1 (5 bases). CDR3 length: 18 residues. CDR1 is MDHEN and CDR2 is SYDVKM in the germline V gene. Trimming removed 1 base at V and 0 bases at J, with 15 bases between. The CDR3 spells CASSLSRGGVATNEKLFF. For the CDR3, the DNA is TGTGCCAGCAGTTTATCTCGCGGGGGAGTTGCAACTAATGAAAAACTGTTTTTT.

This clone was recorded once. This chain uses TRBV7-2 with TRBJ2-4; D may be TRBD2 (5 bases). The V gene's germline CDR1 is SGHTA and CDR2 FQGNSA. CDR3 length: 18 residues. V gave up 6 bases and J gave up 0 bases, with 21 bases separating them. This CDR3 reads CASSRGHGLELAKNIQYF. The CDR3 DNA follows: TGTGCCAGCAGTCGAGGGCACGGGTTAGAACTAGCCAAAAACATTCAGTACTTC.

V gene TRBV2 combines with J gene TRBJ1-3; 8 nucleotides line up with TRBD1. The CDR3 totals 14 residues. Germline CDR1 is SNHLY and CDR2 is FYNNEI. J lost 4 bases, V lost 3 bases, and 2 bases had no gene match. CDR3 sequence: CASSERTGGNTIYF. The CDR3 coding sequence is TGTGCCAGCAGTGAGAGGACAGGGGGAAACACCATATATTTT.

In its sample, this clone was seen once. The chain couples TRBV5-1 to TRBJ2-3; D might be TRBD2 (6 bases). The CDR3 is 15 residues long. Germline V gene sequence: CDR1 SGHRS, CDR2 YFSETQ. Trimming took off 2 bases at V and 4 bases at J, with 14 bases between the two ends. The CDR3 nucleotides read TGCGCCAGCAGCTTTTTCGGCGGGGAGTCAGATACGCAGTATTTT. It is translated as CASSFFGGESDTQYF.